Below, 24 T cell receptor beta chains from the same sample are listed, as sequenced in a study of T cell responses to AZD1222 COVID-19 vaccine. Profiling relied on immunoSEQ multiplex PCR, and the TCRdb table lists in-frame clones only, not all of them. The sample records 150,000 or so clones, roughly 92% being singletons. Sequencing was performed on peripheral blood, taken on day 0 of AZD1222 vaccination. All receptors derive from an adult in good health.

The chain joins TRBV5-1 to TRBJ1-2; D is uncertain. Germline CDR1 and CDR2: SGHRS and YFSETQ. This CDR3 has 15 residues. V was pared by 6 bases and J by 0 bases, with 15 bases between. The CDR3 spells CASTPTAISNYGYTF. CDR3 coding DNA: TGCGCCAGCACCCCCACAGCGATCTCTAACTATGGCTACACCTTC.

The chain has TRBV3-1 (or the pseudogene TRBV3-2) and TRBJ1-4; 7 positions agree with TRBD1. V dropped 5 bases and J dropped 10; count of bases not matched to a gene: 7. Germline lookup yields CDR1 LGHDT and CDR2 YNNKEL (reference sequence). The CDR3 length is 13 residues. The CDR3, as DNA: TGTGCCAGCAGCAGCCGACAGGGTACAAAACTGTTTTTT. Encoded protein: CASSSRQGTKLFF.

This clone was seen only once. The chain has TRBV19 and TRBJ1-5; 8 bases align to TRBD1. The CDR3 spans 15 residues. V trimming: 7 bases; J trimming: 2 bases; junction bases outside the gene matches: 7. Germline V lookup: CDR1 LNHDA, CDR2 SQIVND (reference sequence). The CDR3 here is CASTPDRVGNQPQHF. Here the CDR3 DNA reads TGTGCCAGTACTCCGGACAGGGTGGGCAATCAGCCCCAGCATTTT.

The CDR3 loop is CASSGAGGVYNSPLHF. CDR3 DNA sequence: TGTGCCAGCAGTGGGGCAGGGGGCGTCTATAATTCACCCCTCCACTTT. This rearrangement joins TRBV6-1 to TRBJ1-6, with TRBD1 identical over 8 bases. CDR3 length: 16 amino acids. Trimming took 4 bases from V and 3 from J; bases not matched to a gene: 5. Germline values: CDR1 MNHNS, CDR2 SASEGT.

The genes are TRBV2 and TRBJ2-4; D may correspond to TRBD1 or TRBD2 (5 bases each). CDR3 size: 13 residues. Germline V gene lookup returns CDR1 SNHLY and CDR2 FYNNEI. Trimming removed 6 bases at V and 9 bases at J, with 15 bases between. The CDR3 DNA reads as TGTGCCAGCAGCGGGGACCCCCCCAGCATTCAGTACTTC. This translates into CASSGDPPSIQYF.

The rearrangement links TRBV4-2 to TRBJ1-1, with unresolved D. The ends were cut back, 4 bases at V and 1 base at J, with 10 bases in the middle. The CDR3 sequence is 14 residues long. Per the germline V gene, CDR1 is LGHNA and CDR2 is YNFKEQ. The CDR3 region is CASSRGPQNTEAFF. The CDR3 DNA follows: TGTGCCAGCAGCCGCGGGCCCCAGAACACTGAAGCTTTCTTT.

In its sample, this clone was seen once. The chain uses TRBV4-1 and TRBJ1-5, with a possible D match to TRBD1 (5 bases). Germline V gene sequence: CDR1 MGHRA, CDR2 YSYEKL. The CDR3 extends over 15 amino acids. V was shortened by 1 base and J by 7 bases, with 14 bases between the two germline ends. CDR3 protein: CASSQAIRGRQPQHF. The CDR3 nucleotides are TGCGCCAGCAGCCAAGCCATCCGGGGCCGGCAGCCCCAGCATTTT.

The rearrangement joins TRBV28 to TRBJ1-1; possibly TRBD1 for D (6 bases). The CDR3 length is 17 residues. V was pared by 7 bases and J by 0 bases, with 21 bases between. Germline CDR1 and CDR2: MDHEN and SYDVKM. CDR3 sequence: CASKATQGSQMNTEAFF. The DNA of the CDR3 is TGTGCCAGCAAGGCCACACAGGGTTCGCAAATGAACACTGAAGCTTTCTTT.

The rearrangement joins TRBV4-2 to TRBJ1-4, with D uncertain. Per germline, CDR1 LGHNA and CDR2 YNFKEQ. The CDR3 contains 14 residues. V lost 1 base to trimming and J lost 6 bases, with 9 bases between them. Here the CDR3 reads CASSQGYGDEKLFF. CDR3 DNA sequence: TGTGCCAGCAGCCAAGGGTATGGTGATGAAAAACTGTTTTTT.

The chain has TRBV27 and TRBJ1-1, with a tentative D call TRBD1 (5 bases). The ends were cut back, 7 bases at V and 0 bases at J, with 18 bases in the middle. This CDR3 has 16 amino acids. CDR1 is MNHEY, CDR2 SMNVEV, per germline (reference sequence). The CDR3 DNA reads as TGTGCCAGCAACAACGAGCCGGGACTAATGAACACTGAAGCTTTCTTT. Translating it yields CASNNEPGLMNTEAFF.

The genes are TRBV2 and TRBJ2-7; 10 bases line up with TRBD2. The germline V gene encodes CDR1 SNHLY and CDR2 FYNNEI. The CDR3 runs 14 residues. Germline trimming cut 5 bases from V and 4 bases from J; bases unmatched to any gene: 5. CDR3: CASSPSGSRYEQYF. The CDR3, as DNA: TGTGCCAGCAGTCCTAGCGGGAGTAGGTACGAGCAGTACTTC.

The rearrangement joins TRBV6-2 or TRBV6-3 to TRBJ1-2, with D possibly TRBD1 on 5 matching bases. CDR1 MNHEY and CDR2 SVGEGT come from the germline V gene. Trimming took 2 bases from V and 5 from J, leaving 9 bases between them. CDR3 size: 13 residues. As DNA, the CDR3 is TGTGCCAGCAGTTACGGGGCCAAATATGGCTACACCTTC. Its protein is CASSYGAKYGYTF.

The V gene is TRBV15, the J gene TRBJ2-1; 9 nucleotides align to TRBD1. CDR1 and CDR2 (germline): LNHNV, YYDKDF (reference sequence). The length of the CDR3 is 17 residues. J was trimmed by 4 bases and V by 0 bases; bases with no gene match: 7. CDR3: CATSRDSGDRAYNEQFF. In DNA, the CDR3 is TGTGCCACCAGCAGAGATTCGGGGGACAGGGCATACAATGAGCAGTTCTTC.

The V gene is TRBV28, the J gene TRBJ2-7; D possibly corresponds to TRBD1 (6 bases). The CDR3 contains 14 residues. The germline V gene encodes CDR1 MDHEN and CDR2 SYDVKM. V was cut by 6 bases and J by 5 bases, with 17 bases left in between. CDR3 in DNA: TGTGCCAGCAGCCCGGACAGAAGAATGGACGAGCAGTACTTC. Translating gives CASSPDRRMDEQYF.

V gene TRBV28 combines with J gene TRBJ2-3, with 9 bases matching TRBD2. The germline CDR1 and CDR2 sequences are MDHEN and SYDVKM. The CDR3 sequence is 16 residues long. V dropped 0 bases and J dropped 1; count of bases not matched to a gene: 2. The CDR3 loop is CASSLWASGGTDTQYF. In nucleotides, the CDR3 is TGTGCCAGCAGTTTATGGGCTAGCGGGGGCACAGATACGCAGTATTTT.

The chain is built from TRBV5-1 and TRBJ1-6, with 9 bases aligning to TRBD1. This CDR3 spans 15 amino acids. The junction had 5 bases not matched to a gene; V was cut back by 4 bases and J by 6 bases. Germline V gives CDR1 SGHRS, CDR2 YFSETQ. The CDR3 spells CASSLRQGGNSPLHF. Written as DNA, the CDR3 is TGCGCCAGCAGCCTCCGACAGGGGGGTAATTCACCCCTCCACTTT.

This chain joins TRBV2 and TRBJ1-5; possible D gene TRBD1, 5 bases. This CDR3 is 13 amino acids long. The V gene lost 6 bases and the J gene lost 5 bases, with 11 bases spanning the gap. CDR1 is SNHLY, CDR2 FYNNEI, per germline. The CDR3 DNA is TGTGCCAGCAGGTGGGGGATGGATCAGCCCCAGCATTTT. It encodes CASRWGMDQPQHF.

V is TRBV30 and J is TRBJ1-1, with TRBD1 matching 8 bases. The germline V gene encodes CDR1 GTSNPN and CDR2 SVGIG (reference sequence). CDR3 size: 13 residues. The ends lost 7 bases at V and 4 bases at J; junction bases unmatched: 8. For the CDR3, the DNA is TGTGCCTCTGACAGGGGCCAGGGCACTGAAGCTTTCTTT. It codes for CASDRGQGTEAFF.

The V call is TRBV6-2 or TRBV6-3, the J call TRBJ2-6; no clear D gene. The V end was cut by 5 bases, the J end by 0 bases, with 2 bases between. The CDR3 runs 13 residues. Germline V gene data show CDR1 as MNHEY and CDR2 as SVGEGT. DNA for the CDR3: TGTGCCAGCAGTCTCTCTGGGGCCAACGTCCTGACTTTC. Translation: CASSLSGANVLTF.

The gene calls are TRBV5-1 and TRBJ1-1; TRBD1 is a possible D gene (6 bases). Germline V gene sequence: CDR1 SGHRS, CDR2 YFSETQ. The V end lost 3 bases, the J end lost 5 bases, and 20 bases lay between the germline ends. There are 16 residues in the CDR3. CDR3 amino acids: CASSSTPTGMGTEAFF. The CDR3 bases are TGCGCCAGCAGCTCTACCCCAACAGGGATGGGAACTGAAGCTTTCTTT.

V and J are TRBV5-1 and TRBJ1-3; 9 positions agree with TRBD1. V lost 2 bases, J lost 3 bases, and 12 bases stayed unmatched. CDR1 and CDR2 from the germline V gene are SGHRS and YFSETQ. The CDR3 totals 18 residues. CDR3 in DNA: TGCGCCAGCAGCTTTTCGGACAGGGGACGGAAAGATGGAAACACCATATATTTT. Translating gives CASSFSDRGRKDGNTIYF.

DNA for the CDR3: TGTGCCAGTAGAGGCCGGGACAGGGGACCAAGCAATCAGCCCCAGCATTTT. Its translation is CASRGRDRGPSNQPQHF. The rearrangement joins TRBV19 to TRBJ1-5; 10 bases match TRBD1. This CDR3 has 17 amino acids. Germline V lookup: CDR1 LNHDA, CDR2 SQIVND (reference sequence). The ends lost 6 bases at V and 1 base at J; junction bases unmatched: 9. Together with reference TRBV19 and TRBJ1-5, the CDR3 gives the full variable domain: DGGITQSPKYLFRKEGQNVTLSCEQNLNHDAMYWYRQDPGQGLRLIYYSQIVNDFQKGDIAEGYSVSREKKESFPLTVTSAQKNPTAFYLCASRGRDRGPSNQPQHFGDGTRLSIL.

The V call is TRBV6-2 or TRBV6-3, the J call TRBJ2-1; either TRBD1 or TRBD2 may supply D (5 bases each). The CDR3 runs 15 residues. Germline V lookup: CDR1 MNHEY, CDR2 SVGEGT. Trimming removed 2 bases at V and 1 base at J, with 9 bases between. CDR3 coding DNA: TGTGCCAGCAGTTACGGGGACCCTTCCTACAATGAGCAGTTCTTC. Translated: CASSYGDPSYNEQFF.

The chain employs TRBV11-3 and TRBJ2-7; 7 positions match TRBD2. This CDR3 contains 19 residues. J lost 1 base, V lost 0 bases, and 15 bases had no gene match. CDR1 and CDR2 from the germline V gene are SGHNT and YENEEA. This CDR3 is CASSLEWGSVLAWSYEQYF. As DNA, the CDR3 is TGTGCCAGCAGCTTAGAATGGGGTAGTGTACTAGCGTGGTCCTACGAGCAGTACTTC.